The 16 T cell receptor beta chains below were found in one sample sequenced in a study of neurological immune-mediated disorders. As to time point: technical triplicate 1. Each CDR3 protein is one row after TCRdb ran MiXCR on the 5' RACE reads. The repertoire includes about 38,000 distinct CDR3 sequences, 11% of them detected once, and around 4% sits in the top ten. Sequenced: PBMCs. All receptors come from a man aged 55 to 70 with HTLV-1-associated myelopathy (HAM/TSP).

This clonotype has a count of ten or more. The chain carries TRBV14 and TRBJ2-6, with 8 bases matching TRBD2. Germline CDR1 and CDR2: SGHDN and FVKESK. CDR3 length: 15 residues. V lost 7 bases and J lost 4; bases outside the gene matches: 6. CDR3 amino acids: CASNKRERGANVLTF. The DNA of the CDR3 is TGTGCCAGCAACAAGCGGGAGAGGGGGGCCAACGTCCTGACTTTC. Full variable domain (outside the CDR3, taken from reference TRBV14 and TRBJ2-6): EAGVTQFPSHSVIEKGQTVTLRCDPISGHDNLYWYRRVMGKEIKFLLHFVKESKQDESGMPNNRFLAERTGGTYSTLKVQPAELEDSGVYFCASNKRERGANVLTFGAGSRLTVL.

Points on this clonotype: At one boundary the junction diverges from the germline segment, which might be a read error. The rearrangement links TRBV6-2 or TRBV6-3 to TRBJ2-2, with 7 bases that match TRBD2. The CDR3 spans 18 residues. Germline values: CDR1 MNHEY, CDR2 SVGEGT. The CDR3 sequence: CANSQYDLSGGYTGELFF. As DNA, the CDR3 is TGTGCCAACAGTCAATACGACTTGTCGGGAGGATACACAGGGGAGCTGTTTTTT.

This clonotype was seen repeatedly, ten times or more. The J gene is TRBJ1-2, the V gene TRBV6-5, with a weak D call TRBD1 (5 bases). The V gene lost 5 bases and the J gene lost 7 bases, with 14 bases spanning the gap. The germline CDR1 and CDR2 sequences are MNHEY and SVGAGI. The CDR3 contains 13 residues. In DNA form, the CDR3 reads TGTGCCAGCAGTGAAATGGGGGGGGTTGGCTACACCTTC. This gives the protein CASSEMGGVGYTF.

There are many counts of this clonotype. The chain employs TRBV7-8 and TRBJ1-3, with D possibly matching TRBD1 (6 bases). CDR3 length: 16 amino acids. The germline CDR1 and CDR2 sequences are SGHVS and FQNEAQ. With 5 bases removed from V and 0 bases from J, the gap between germline ends came to 14 bases. The CDR3 DNA follows: TGTGCCAGCAGCCCAACGACAGGCAGCTCTGGAAACACCATATATTTT. Residues: CASSPTTGSSGNTIYF.

This clonotype has at least ten counts. V usage is TRBV2 and J usage is TRBJ2-1; D is unresolved. There are 16 residues in the CDR3. Per the germline V gene, CDR1 is SNHLY and CDR2 is FYNNEI. Trimming took off 6 bases at V and 4 bases at J, with 19 bases between the two ends. CDR3 region: CASRVVLVLGYNEQFF. CDR3 in DNA: TGTGCCAGCAGGGTCGTTCTTGTACTTGGATACAATGAGCAGTTCTTC.

Notes on this clonotype: The germline gene is not matched at one end of the junction; a read error may be the cause. The chain joins TRBV20-1 to TRBJ1-1; D might be TRBD1 (6 bases). This CDR3 is 13 amino acids long. Germline V gene data show CDR1 as DFQATT and CDR2 as SNEGSKA (reference sequence). The CDR3 bases are TGCAGTTCTAGGGGGGGACAGAACACTGAAGCTTTCTTT. Its protein product is CSSRGGQNTEAFF.

At least ten counts were recorded for this clonotype. The chain carries TRBV20-1 and TRBJ2-3, with 11 nucleotides matching TRBD1. The V gene's germline CDR1 is DFQATT and CDR2 SNEGSKA (reference sequence). Trimming removed 0 bases from V and 4 bases from J; junction bases left unmatched: 6. This CDR3 spans 16 amino acids. CDR3 DNA sequence: TGCAGTGCTAGAGATAGGGACAGGGGGTCCCCAGATACGCAGTATTTT. Translating gives CSARDRDRGSPDTQYF.

This clonotype was picked up many times. The chain couples TRBV27 to TRBJ1-5; 9 bases are shared with TRBD1. Germline trimming cut 5 bases from V and 7 bases from J; bases unmatched to any gene: 9. The germline V gene has CDR1 MNHEY and CDR2 SMNVEV (reference sequence). CDR3 length: 15 residues. The CDR3 region is CASSPKQGARQPQHF. CDR3 sequence (DNA): TGTGCCAGCAGTCCAAAACAGGGGGCCAGGCAGCCCCAGCATTTT.

The table lists this clonotype with many counts. The chain carries TRBV6-2 or TRBV6-3 and TRBJ2-1; 8 bases match TRBD2. Per the germline V gene, CDR1 is MNHEY and CDR2 is SVGEGT. The V gene end was trimmed by 6 bases and the J gene end by 4 bases; junction bases not matched to a gene: 8. The CDR3 totals 15 residues. In nucleotides, the CDR3 is TGTGCCAGCAGCCGTACCGGGACTAGTTACAATGAGCAGTTCTTC. Amino acid sequence: CASSRTGTSYNEQFF.

The table lists this clonotype with many counts. The V and J genes are TRBV20-1 and TRBJ2-2, with no clear D. V dropped 3 bases and J dropped 0 bases, with 5 bases sitting between them. The germline V gene has CDR1 DFQATT and CDR2 SNEGSKA (reference sequence). This CDR3 contains 13 residues. The CDR3 DNA reads as TGCAGTGCTAGTCCTTCGAACACCGGGGAGCTGTTTTTT. It yields the protein CSASPSNTGELFF.

Ten or more counts support this clonotype. The gene calls are TRBV10-3 and TRBJ2-3; TRBD2 aligns across 9 bases. V lost 7 bases, J lost 3 bases, and 5 bases stayed unmatched. The CDR3 is 14 amino acids. Looked up from germline, CDR1 is ENHRY and CDR2 is SYGVKD. The CDR3 DNA reads as TGTGCCATCATGGGGGGACTAGCTACAGATACGCAGTATTTT. Amino acid sequence: CAIMGGLATDTQYF.

A few counts support this clonotype. The chain employs TRBV19 and TRBJ1-2; D is perhaps TRBD1 (6 bases). There are 13 residues in the CDR3. Looked up from germline, CDR1 is LNHDA and CDR2 is SQIVND (reference sequence). V lost 5 bases and J lost 1, with 8 bases in between. CDR3 nucleotide sequence: TGTGCCAGTAGTCAAGGGGGTAACTATGGCTACACCTTC. Its protein product is CASSQGGNYGYTF.

At least ten counts were recorded for this clonotype. The chain carries TRBV5-6 and TRBJ2-6, with D perhaps matching TRBD2 (7 bases). V lost 3 bases and J 2 bases, leaving 12 bases between the germline ends. This CDR3 has 16 amino acids. Germline CDR1 is SGHDT and CDR2 is YYEEEE. The chain's CDR3 is CASSWGGRAGANVLTF. CDR3 sequence (DNA): TGTGCCAGCAGCTGGGGGGGGCGAGCTGGGGCCAACGTCCTGACTTTC.

This clonotype was seen ten or more times. The J gene is TRBJ2-3, the V gene TRBV7-9, with 9 bases lining up with TRBD1. V lost 5 bases, J lost 9 bases, and 9 bases stayed unmatched. Germline V gene lookup returns CDR1 SEHNR and CDR2 FQNEAQ (reference sequence). The CDR3 length is 14 residues. This chain's CDR3 is CASSHGTGMDTQYF. CDR3 bases: TGTGCCAGCAGCCATGGGACAGGGATGGACACGCAGTATTTT.

This clonotype was observed at least ten times. The rearrangement links TRBV6-5 to TRBJ2-5, with 11 bases that match TRBD2. V lost 9 bases and J lost 5; bases outside the gene matches: 8. Per germline, CDR1 MNHEY and CDR2 SVGAGI. The CDR3 extends over 14 amino acids. The CDR3 region is CASMLAGGGETQYF. The CDR3 nucleotides are TGTGCCAGTATGCTAGCGGGAGGAGGGGAGACCCAGTACTTC.

The rearrangement uses TRBV6-2 or TRBV6-3 and TRBJ2-7, with a possible D match to TRBD2 (6 bases). Trimming took off 2 bases at V and 1 base at J, with 12 bases between the two ends. The CDR3 is 15 residues long. CDR1 and CDR2 from the germline V gene are MNHEY and SVGEGT. DNA of the CDR3: TGTGCCAGCAGTTACGGAAGCGGGCTGTCCTACGAGCAGTACTTC. Its protein product is CASSYGSGLSYEQYF.